Reported below is one TCR beta chain. These data belong to a study of T cells in Graves' hyperthyroidism and ophthalmopathy. Amplified regions were TCR beta CDR3 sequences from RNA transcripts. Primed by the HTBI set, a first-round RT-PCR was run on the TCR CDR3. TCRdb recomputed calls from the multiplex PCR reads with MiXCR, one row per CDR3 protein. The sample contains about 350,000 distinct CDR3 sequences, approximately 18% of which appear only once. A patient was excluded if there was uncontrolled infection, other autoimmune disease, pregnancy or lactation. A sample of blood taken at first hyperthyroidism diagnosis preceded any ophthalmopathy symptoms. The V gene's germline CDR1 is SGHTA and CDR2 FQGNSA. Trimming shortened V by 1 base and J by 1 base, and 7 bases separated the two germline ends. The CDR3 is 15 residues long.

This chain links TRBV7-2 with TRBJ2-2; no definite D call. Sequenced input: blood. This receptor was identified in a woman in her 30s with Graves' hyperthyroidism that later progressed to Graves' ophthalmopathy. The CDR3: CASSLGAGNTGELFF. CDR3 nucleotides: TGTGCCAGCAGCTTAGGGGCCGGGAACACCGGGGAGCTGTTTTTT. Based on the CDR3 plus reference TRBV7-2 and TRBJ2-2, the full variable domain is GAGVSQSPSNKVTEKGKDVELRCDPISGHTALYWYRQSLGQGLEFLIYFQGNSAPDKSGLPSDRFSAERTGGSVSTLTIQRTQQEDSAVYLCASSLGAGNTGELFFGEGSRLTVL.